This is a list of T cell receptor beta chains from one sample in a study of T cell changes during pregnancy in multiple sclerosis. The table came from immunoSEQ multiplex PCR; TCRdb's copy has only in-frame clones and leaves some out. The data show about 48,000 clones, 88% seen once. The sequencing here drew on CD4+ T cells from peripheral blood mononuclear cells, taken in the second trimester of pregnancy. Source of these receptors: a female donor with multiple sclerosis, enrolled in a pregnancy study. The conserved cysteine and the conserved F or W are not part of the CDR3 here.

CDR3 protein	V gene
ASSPPRVGNTGELF	TRBV18
SVATGASTDTQY	TRBV29-1
ASSQSWRQGDTQY	TRBV4-3
ASSFTGNYGYT	TRBV5-1
ASIKTNTGELF	TRBV7-8
SVSNFVNLLETQY	TRBV29-1
ASSKVQNTGELF	TRBV21-1
SVDTGVGADTQY	TRBV29-1
ASSTPLAGGREQY	TRBV5-4
ASSPRRKNIQY	TRBV28
ASSPGATNYEQY	TRBV18
ASRRRQIEAF	TRBV10-1
ASSPVEDTQY	TRBV7-3
ASRSGTGYTGELF	TRBV7-2
ASSPTEYQETQY	TRBV5-1
ASSPTLEQF	TRBV7-2
ASRAASNYGYT	TRBV28
ASSAYRVGTGNTIY	TRBV5-4
ASRVDGTGTETQY	TRBV10-2
ASSIFLGAVNQPQH	TRBV19
ASSQGQGAVADTQY	TRBV7-7
ASSGRSNTGELF	TRBV2
ASSYRDRSSYEQY	TRBV4-1
ASSWEGGSTEAF	TRBV5-4
SAVMRLGTEAF	TRBV29-1
ASSESSGQGHQPQH	TRBV10-2
SVEGSSSYNEQF	TRBV29-1
ASSNRQVSDTQY	TRBV6-5
ASSFGTGMSYEQY	TRBV4-3
ASSFYRVKGHEQY	TRBV21-1
ASLVSGLANEQF	TRBV7-2
AVETTSYNEQF	TRBV7-9
ASSSDGTAGNTIY	TRBV9
ASARDKLYNEQF	TRBV6-4
AIRPDNTDTQY	TRBV10-3
ASSFTGTGTDTQY	TRBV7-9
ATFTQAGAYNEQF	TRBV10-3
ASSPTQGGVGKLF	TRBV5-1
ASSLSYRGWTEAF	TRBV28
ASSLSPGNTGELF	TRBV11-3
ASSLGAGEQF	TRBV11-2
ASSLVSGGRGYT	TRBV7-2
ASLSRPTNEKLF	TRBV2
ASSFKRDRGDTQY	TRBV7-2
ASSSGSDRGGNEKLF	TRBV5-1
ASSLTEVQETQY	TRBV7-2
ASSSHFGTGGGEQY	TRBV5-6
ASSPGQGEMNTEAF	TRBV11-3
ASSLTGDGTEAF	TRBV5-1
ASRTGDTEAF	TRBV6-6
ASRSGQGDYEQY	TRBV7-9
ASSTTGGAQAF	TRBV5-4
ASSPGTGGMYEQF	TRBV4-3
ASSPGTDTRGYT	TRBV19
ASSLYGSNTDTQY	TRBV7-2
ASTRRSSGPLSYNEQF	TRBV5-4
ASTPGQGQTDTQY	TRBV2
ASSIGPGRSYEQY	TRBV19
ASSPHSGSVDIQY	TRBV7-9